This paragraph covers one T cell receptor (beta chain) sequence. The germline V and J ends were trimmed by 6 bases and 4 bases, with 10 bases remaining between them. Germline V gene data show CDR1 as SNHLY and CDR2 as FYNNEI. This CDR3 is 12 amino acids long. In the original workflow: Nucleated cell counts were estimated from reference gene primer amplification. Profiling relied on immunoSEQ multiplex PCR, and the TCRdb table lists in-frame clones only, not all of them. That table gives V, J and clone size, and the DNA gave D and trimming. The top ten hold 3.5% to 5.5% of the sample, which has over 140,000 clones, 76% seen once. The entry originates in a study of blood T cell repertoires in COVID-19. Study-wide background: Samples taken during acute and convalescent COVID-19 were collected in the United States, Italy and Spain. The analysed material was cDNA or gDNA that came from T cells, B-cell-depleted T cells, or PBMCs.

The rearrangement uses TRBV2 and TRBJ2-7; the D gene is possibly TRBD1 (5 bases). Input material: peripheral blood. This TCR derives from an elderly woman with active or convalescent COVID-19. CDR3 region: CASRGLWYEQYF. The CDR3 region has the DNA TGTGCCAGCAGGGGGCTATGGTACGAGCAGTACTTC.